Each of the 14 T cell receptor beta chains below was sequenced from the same sample in a study of T cell responses to AZD1222 COVID-19 vaccine. The method was immunoSEQ multiplex PCR; TCRdb's version includes in-frame clones alone and lacks a portion of them. The repertoire holds more than 85,000 clones, with around nine tenths as singletons. The input for sequencing was peripheral blood, taken 28 days after the second AZD1222 dose. All receptors come from an adult who received the AZD1222 COVID-19 vaccine.

The chain recombines TRBV19 with TRBJ1-5; TRBD1 matches at 10 bases. Looked up from germline, CDR1 is LNHDA and CDR2 is SQIVND (reference sequence). V was clipped by 4 bases and J by 7 bases; unmatched bases: 13. The CDR3 runs to 17 residues. The CDR3 is CASSRDRGLFGGQPQHF. In DNA, the CDR3 is TGTGCCAGTAGTAGGGACAGGGGCCTTTTTGGGGGGCAGCCCCAGCATTTT.

V is TRBV5-1 and J is TRBJ1-5; unclear D gene. The CDR3 consists of 13 residues. V lost 2 bases, J lost 1 base, and 4 bases lay in between. The V gene's germline CDR1 is SGHRS and CDR2 YFSETQ. The CDR3 DNA follows: TGCGCCAGCAGCTTTGGAAGCAATCAGCCCCAGCATTTT. This sequence encodes CASSFGSNQPQHF.

The chain carries TRBV5-1 and TRBJ1-6; D perhaps matches TRBD1 (5 bases). Looked up from germline, CDR1 is SGHRS and CDR2 is YFSETQ. V was trimmed by 2 bases and J by 9 bases, leaving 24 bases between them. The CDR3 is 18 amino acids. The CDR3 is CASSFTTLGGESGSPLHF. The CDR3 coding sequence is TGCGCCAGCAGCTTCACGACGTTGGGGGGGGAAAGTGGTTCACCCCTCCACTTT.

V is TRBV19 and J is TRBJ1-6, with D hard to call. The V gene's germline CDR1 is LNHDA and CDR2 SQIVND (reference sequence). Trimming pared 3 bases from V and 11 bases from J, leaving 8 bases between. This CDR3 is built from 12 residues. CDR3 in amino acids: CASSMPRPPLHF. CDR3 DNA sequence: TGTGCCAGTAGTATGCCCCGGCCACCCCTCCACTTT.

There are a few counts of this clone. This chain joins TRBV29-1 and TRBJ2-7; D is ambiguous. The CDR3 sequence is 12 residues long. Trimming shortened V by 4 bases and J by 0 bases, and 7 bases separated the two germline ends. Germline CDR1 is SQVTM and CDR2 is ANQGSEA. Here the CDR3 DNA reads TGCAGCGTTGTGAAGGCCTCCTACGAGCAGTACTTC. Protein sequence: CSVVKASYEQYF.

J is TRBJ1-1 and V is TRBV5-1, with D possibly TRBD1 on 5 matching bases. The germline CDR1 and CDR2 sequences are SGHRS and YFSETQ. Deletions cut 3 bases from V and 0 bases from J, with 24 bases between. The CDR3 runs to 19 residues. CDR3 sequence reads: CASSSRYGASSTLNTEAFF. Here the CDR3 DNA reads TGCGCCAGCAGCTCGCGGTATGGGGCCTCCTCGACTTTGAACACTGAAGCTTTCTTT.

On this clone itself: Different DNA sequences within this sample yield the same CDR3. The chain employs TRBV2 and TRBJ1-2; D might be TRBD1 (6 bases). CDR1 is SNHLY, CDR2 FYNNEI, per germline. The V end lost 2 bases, the J end lost 5 bases, and 9 bases lay between the germline ends. This CDR3 is 13 amino acids long. In DNA form, the CDR3 reads TGTGCCAGCAGTGAATCAGGGGTTTATGGCTACACCTTC. This gives the protein CASSESGVYGYTF.

This chain uses TRBV9 with TRBJ2-1; 7 bases are a match to TRBD1. Trimming cost V 3 bases and J 10 bases; bases outside gene matches: 16. Germline V gives CDR1 SGDLS, CDR2 YYNGEE. This CDR3 comprises 16 residues. The CDR3 region has the DNA TGTGCCAGCAGCGAATCGACAGGGCTCGATAGCGAAGAGCAGTTCTTC. As protein: CASSESTGLDSEEQFF.

This chain connects TRBV6-1 to TRBJ2-1; either TRBD1 or TRBD2 may supply D (5 bases each). The V and J ends lost 1 base and 0 bases respectively, with 19 bases between them. The CDR3 consists of 19 residues. CDR1 and CDR2 from the germline V gene are MNHNS and SASEGT. The CDR3 reads CASSEDVFWAGSSYNEQFF. The CDR3 nucleotides are TGTGCCAGCAGTGAAGACGTTTTTTGGGCAGGGAGCTCCTACAATGAGCAGTTCTTC.

V usage is TRBV10-1 and J usage is TRBJ2-3, with TRBD2 matching 7 bases. The CDR3 has 14 residues. The germline V gene encodes CDR1 WNHNN and CDR2 SYGVQD (reference sequence). The V and J ends lost 4 bases and 2 bases, in that order; junction bases with no gene match: 3. The CDR3 loop is CASSVSGATDTQYF. In DNA, the CDR3 is TGCGCCAGCAGTGTCAGCGGGGCCACAGATACGCAGTATTTT.

The chain combines TRBV6-5 with TRBJ2-5, with 10 bases aligning to TRBD2. V was clipped by 5 bases and J by 3 bases; unmatched bases: 3. This CDR3 region has 14 residues. Germline loops: CDR1 MNHEY, CDR2 SVGAGI. The CDR3 loop is CASSTGTSEETQYF. In DNA form, the CDR3 reads TGTGCCAGCAGTACCGGGACTAGCGAAGAGACCCAGTACTTC.

This clone was seen more than once but under ten times. The gene calls are TRBV9 and TRBJ2-7; D might be TRBD2 (6 bases). CDR1 is SGDLS and CDR2 is YYNGEE in the germline V gene. The V end lost 0 bases, the J end lost 2 bases, and 9 bases lay between the germline ends. This CDR3 region has 14 residues. This chain's CDR3 is CASSVALAPYEQYF. CDR3 sequence (DNA): TGTGCCAGCAGCGTAGCACTAGCACCCTACGAGCAGTACTTC. Complete variable domain (other parts from reference TRBV9 and TRBJ2-7): DSGVTQTPKHLITATGQRVTLRCSPRSGDLSVYWYQQSLDQGLQFLIQYYNGEERAKGNILERFSAQQFPDLHSELNLSSLELGDSALYFCASSVALAPYEQYFGPGTRLTVT.

The chain combines TRBV19 with TRBJ1-5, with a tentative D call TRBD1 (5 bases). Trimming pared 3 bases from V and 7 bases from J, leaving 13 bases between. CDR3 length equals 14 residues. Germline V gene data show CDR1 as LNHDA and CDR2 as SQIVND (reference sequence). CDR3 sequence (DNA): TGTGCCAGTAGTATGGGGGGGTTGGAACAGCCCCAGCATTTT. This encodes CASSMGGLEQPQHF.

The V gene is TRBV2, the J gene TRBJ2-1; a possible D gene is TRBD2 (5 bases). The ends were cut back, 4 bases at V and 4 bases at J, with 8 bases in the middle. The CDR3 runs 13 residues. Germline assignment: CDR1 SNHLY and CDR2 FYNNEI. CDR3 amino acids: CASSGTVYNEQFF. The CDR3 DNA reads as TGTGCCAGCAGTGGGACTGTTTACAATGAGCAGTTCTTC.